A selection of T cell receptor beta chains follows, all from one sample in a study of T cells in Graves' hyperthyroidism and ophthalmopathy. TCRdb used MiXCR to reprocess the multiplex PCR reads, holding one entry per CDR3 protein. The sample carries approximately 400,000 distinct CDR3 sequences, around 25% recorded once. Material for sequencing was blood. Receptors originate from a man aged 50 to 59 with Graves' hyperthyroidism. Each CDR3 is given with its conserved first and last residue. D genes are given only for firm matches. For some rows the clone size is stated as once, few or many, or as a class when expanded; others skip it.

j_gene,abundance,d_gene,v_gene,CDR3aa,CDR3nt
TRBJ1-5,many,-,TRBV11-3,CASSPGPLQPQHF,TGTGCCAGCAGCCCCGGACCGCTCCAGCCCCAGCATTTT
TRBJ2-5,-,-,TRBV12-3/TRBV12-4,CASSLNVANQETQYF,TGTGCCAGCAGTTTAAATGTGGCTAACCAAGAGACCCAGTACTTC
TRBJ2-7,few,TRBD2,TRBV2,CASSPTSGLSSYEQYF,TGTGCCAGCAGCCCGACTAGCGGGCTAAGCTCCTACGAGCAGTACTTC
TRBJ1-5,-,-,TRBV27,CANSLDWGPRSEPQHF,TGTGCCAACAGTTTAGACTGGGGCCCCCGAAGCGAGCCCCAGCATTTT
TRBJ2-7,-,TRBD1,TRBV7-9,CASSLSRGRVSEQYF,TGTGCCAGCAGCTTAAGCAGGGGGCGAGTCTCCGAGCAGTACTTC
TRBJ2-1,few,TRBD2,TRBV5-6,CASSPLGSSGTNEQFF,TGTGCCAGCAGCCCCCTTGGGTCTAGCGGGACAAATGAGCAGTTCTTC
TRBJ1-5,-,-,TRBV6-4,CASSEAERGRSNQPQHF,TGTGCCAGCAGTGAAGCAGAGAGAGGGCGTAGTAATCAGCCCCAGCATTTT
TRBJ2-7,-,-,TRBV7-9,CASSLGQGLSYEQYF,TGTGCCAGCAGCTTAGGTCAGGGACTCTCCTACGAGCAGTACTTC
TRBJ2-4,-,-,TRBV12-3/TRBV12-4,CASSLSASNIQYF,TGTGCCAGCAGTTTAAGCGCTAGCAACATTCAGTACTTC
TRBJ2-5,many,-,TRBV11-2,CASSAFDETQYF,TGTGCCAGCAGCGCCTTCGACGAGACCCAGTACTTC
TRBJ1-1,-,-,TRBV7-6,CASSLASETEAFF,TGTGCCAGCAGCTTAGCCAGCGAGACTGAAGCTTTCTTT
TRBJ2-7,-,TRBD2,TRBV7-2,CASSLAAGAPSEQYF,TGTGCCAGCAGCTTAGCGGCGGGAGCCCCCTCCGAGCAGTACTTC
TRBJ2-5,-,-,TRBV11-2,CASSLVAGYQETQYF,TGTGCCAGCAGCTTAGTCGCGGGATACCAAGAGACCCAGTACTTC
TRBJ2-7,once,TRBD2,TRBV20-1,CSARDPRLAGGRDYEQYF,TGCAGTGCTAGAGATCCTAGACTAGCGGGAGGTCGCGACTACGAGCAGTACTTC
TRBJ1-2,-,-,TRBV29-1,CSVPFSGGSGYTF,TGCAGCGTCCCCTTCTCTGGGGGATCTGGCTACACCTTC
TRBJ2-2,once,-,TRBV29-1,CSATVGSGELFF,TGCAGCGCCACGGTGGGCAGCGGGGAGCTGTTTTTT
TRBJ2-7,-,TRBD1,TRBV6-1,CASFGTGVYEQYF,TGTGCCAGCTTCGGGACAGGGGTCTACGAGCAGTACTTC
TRBJ2-1,many,-,TRBV12-3/TRBV12-4,CASSFAGGQHYNEQFF,TGTGCCAGCAGTTTCGCTGGCGGACAGCATTACAATGAGCAGTTCTTC
TRBJ2-7,few,-,TRBV19,CASSIGSGGGYEQYF,TGTGCCAGTAGTATCGGCAGCGGCGGAGGGTACGAGCAGTACTTC
TRBJ1-1,-,-,TRBV27,CASSPVERNTEAFF,TGTGCCAGCAGTCCCGTGGAGAGGAACACTGAAGCTTTCTTT
TRBJ2-1,many,-,TRBV7-2,CASSLVYEQFF,TGTGCCAGCAGCTTAGTCTACGAGCAGTTCTTC
TRBJ2-3,few,-,TRBV7-3,CASSLWGDTDTQYF,TGTGCCAGCAGCTTATGGGGGGACACAGATACGCAGTATTTT
TRBJ1-2,-,-,TRBV6-6,CASSYSGPTLYGYTF,TGTGCCAGCAGTTACTCGGGGCCTACCCTCTATGGCTACACCTTC
TRBJ2-1,-,-,TRBV11-3,CASSLFSPAGSHGNEQFF,TGTGCCAGCAGCTTATTCTCCCCGGCAGGATCCCACGGGAATGAGCAGTTCTTC
TRBJ2-7,few,TRBD2,TRBV20-1,CSARVSSGRTYEQYF,TGCAGTGCTAGAGTTTCTAGCGGGAGGACCTACGAGCAGTACTTC
TRBJ2-1,-,TRBD2,TRBV6-1,CASTTSGKYNEQFF,TGTGCCAGCACGACTAGCGGGAAATACAATGAGCAGTTCTTC
TRBJ2-7,-,-,TRBV29-1,CSVEDTASYEQYF,TGCAGCGTTGAAGATACAGCTTCCTACGAGCAGTACTTC
TRBJ2-7,many,TRBD2,TRBV7-2,CASSRGTSGQQYF,TGTGCCAGCAGCCGAGGGACTAGCGGGCAGCAGTACTTC
TRBJ1-1,-,-,TRBV7-8,CASSFRRGTEAFF,TGTGCCAGCAGCTTTAGAAGGGGCACTGAAGCTTTCTTT
TRBJ1-4,-,-,TRBV27,CASSRTRSEKLFF,TGTGCCAGCAGCCGGACCCGCAGTGAAAAACTGTTTTTT
TRBJ2-7,many,TRBD2,TRBV11-3,CASSTTGTRSYEQYF,TGTGCCAGCAGCACGACCGGGACTAGGTCCTACGAGCAGTACTTC
TRBJ2-7,many,-,TRBV28,CASSPETSSSNRFDYEQYF,TGTGCCAGCAGCCCGGAAACTAGTAGTAGTAATCGGTTCGACTACGAGCAGTACTTC
TRBJ2-3,few,-,TRBV27,CASSDSGDTQYF,TGTGCCAGCAGTGACTCGGGAGATACGCAGTATTTT
TRBJ2-3,-,-,TRBV7-8,CASSLALLGTTDTQYF,TGTGCCAGCAGCTTAGCGCTTTTGGGGACCACAGATACGCAGTATTTT
TRBJ2-2,few,-,TRBV12-5,CASGAVGYTGELFF,TGTGCTAGTGGCGCGGTAGGGTACACCGGGGAGCTGTTTTTT
TRBJ1-1,many,-,TRBV30,CAWTGGGTEAFF,TGTGCCTGGACCGGGGGTGGCACTGAAGCTTTCTTT
TRBJ1-1,-,-,TRBV5-1,CASSSVRGDTEAFF,TGCGCCAGCAGCTCAGTGAGGGGTGACACTGAAGCTTTCTTT
TRBJ1-4,few,TRBD1,TRBV5-5,CASSQTGEEWEKLFF,TGTGCCAGCAGCCAAACAGGGGAGGAATGGGAAAAACTGTTTTTT
TRBJ2-7,-,TRBD2,TRBV20-1,CSAKTSGRAPQEQYF,TGCAGTGCTAAAACTAGCGGGAGGGCCCCTCAGGAGCAGTACTTC
TRBJ2-7,many,TRBD2,TRBV7-8,CASSLREGLTYEQYF,TGTGCCAGCAGCCTGCGGGAGGGGCTAACCTACGAGCAGTACTTC
TRBJ2-5,-,-,TRBV5-1,CASNESGVGKTQYF,TGCGCCAGCAATGAGAGTGGAGTCGGAAAGACCCAGTACTTC
TRBJ2-7,once,TRBD1,TRBV5-1,CASRIPGQFYEQYF,TGCGCCAGCAGGATACCGGGACAGTTCTACGAGCAGTACTTC
TRBJ2-7,-,-,TRBV3-1,CASSQASGAREQYF,TGTGCCAGCAGCCAGGCCTCAGGGGCTCGCGAGCAGTACTTC
TRBJ2-1,-,TRBD2,TRBV7-7,CASSLEMAPGGNEQFF,TGTGCTAGCAGCTTAGAGATGGCGCCGGGAGGCAATGAGCAGTTCTTC
TRBJ2-1,few,TRBD2,TRBV7-9,CASSLEASGYNEQFF,TGTGCCAGCAGCTTAGAAGCTAGCGGATACAATGAGCAGTTCTTC